This T cell receptor beta chain was sequenced in a study of control samples from healthy donors and cancer patients. The table came from immunoSEQ multiplex PCR; TCRdb's copy has only in-frame clones and leaves some out. The sample contains about 180,000 clones, 85% to 90% of which appear only once. From germline, CDR1 is ENHRY and CDR2 SYGVKD. The CDR3 sequence is 12 residues long. V lost 5 bases to trimming and J lost 4 bases, with 6 bases between them. This sequence joins TRBV10-3 and TRBJ2-1, with D unresolved. The receptor's source is a woman in her fifties or sixties in good health. The sequenced sample consisted of blood. The CDR3 nucleotides read TGTGCCATCAGTAAGGATTACAATGAGCAGTTCTTC. It encodes CAISKDYNEQFF.